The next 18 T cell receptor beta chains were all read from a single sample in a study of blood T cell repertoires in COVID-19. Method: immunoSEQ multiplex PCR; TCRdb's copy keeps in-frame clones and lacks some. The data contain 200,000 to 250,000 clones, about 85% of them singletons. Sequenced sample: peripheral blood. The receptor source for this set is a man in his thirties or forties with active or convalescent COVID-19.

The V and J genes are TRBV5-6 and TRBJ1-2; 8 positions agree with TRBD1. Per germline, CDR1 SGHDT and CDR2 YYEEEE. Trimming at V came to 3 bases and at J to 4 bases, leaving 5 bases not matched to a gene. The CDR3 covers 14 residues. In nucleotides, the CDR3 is TGTGCCAGCAGCTCAGACAGGGGCTCCTATGGCTACACCTTC. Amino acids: CASSSDRGSYGYTF.

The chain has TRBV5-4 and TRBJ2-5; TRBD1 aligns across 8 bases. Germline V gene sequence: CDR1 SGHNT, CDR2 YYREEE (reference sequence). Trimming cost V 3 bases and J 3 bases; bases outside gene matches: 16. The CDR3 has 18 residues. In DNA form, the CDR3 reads TGTGCCAGCAGCTCCCCTGAGAGGTCCCGGACAGGGAAAGAGACCCAGTACTTC. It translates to CASSSPERSRTGKETQYF.

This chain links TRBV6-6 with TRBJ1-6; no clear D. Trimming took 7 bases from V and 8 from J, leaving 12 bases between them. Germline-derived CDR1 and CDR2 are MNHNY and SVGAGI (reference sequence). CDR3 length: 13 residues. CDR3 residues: CASTLREDSPLHF. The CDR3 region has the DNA TGTGCCAGCACCCTCCGTGAGGATTCACCCCTCCACTTT.

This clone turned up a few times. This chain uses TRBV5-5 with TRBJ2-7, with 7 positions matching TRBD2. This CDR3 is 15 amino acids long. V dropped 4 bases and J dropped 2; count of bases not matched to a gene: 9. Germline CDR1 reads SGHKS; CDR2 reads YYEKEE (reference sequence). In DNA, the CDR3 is TGTGCCAGCAGCCAAAGGGGAGCGGGACCCTACGAGCAGTACTTC. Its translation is CASSQRGAGPYEQYF.

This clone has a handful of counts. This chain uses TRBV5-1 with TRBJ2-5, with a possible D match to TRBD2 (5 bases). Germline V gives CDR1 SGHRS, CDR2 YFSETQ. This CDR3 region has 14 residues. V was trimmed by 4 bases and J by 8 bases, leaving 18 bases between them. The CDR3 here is CASSTQTIEGTQYF. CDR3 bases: TGCGCCAGCAGCACCCAGACTATTGAGGGCACCCAGTACTTC.

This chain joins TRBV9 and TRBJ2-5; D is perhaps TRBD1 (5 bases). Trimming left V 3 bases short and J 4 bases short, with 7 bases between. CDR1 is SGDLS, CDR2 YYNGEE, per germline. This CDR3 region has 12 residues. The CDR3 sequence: CASSGTTETQYF. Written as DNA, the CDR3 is TGTGCCAGCAGCGGGACAACAGAGACCCAGTACTTC.

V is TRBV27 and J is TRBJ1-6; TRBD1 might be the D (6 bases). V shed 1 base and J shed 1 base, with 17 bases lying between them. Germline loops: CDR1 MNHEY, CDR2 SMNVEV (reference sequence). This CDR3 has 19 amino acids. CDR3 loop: CASSLYGAGATSYNSPLHF. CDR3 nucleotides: TGTGCCAGCAGTTTATACGGGGCAGGGGCTACGTCCTATAATTCACCCCTCCACTTT.

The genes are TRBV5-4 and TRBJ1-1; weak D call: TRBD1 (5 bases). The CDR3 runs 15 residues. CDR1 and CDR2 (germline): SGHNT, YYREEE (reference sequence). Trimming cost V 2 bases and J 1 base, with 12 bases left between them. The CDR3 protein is CASSLQAPRNTEAFF. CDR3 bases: TGTGCCAGCAGCTTACAGGCGCCCCGGAACACTGAAGCTTTCTTT.

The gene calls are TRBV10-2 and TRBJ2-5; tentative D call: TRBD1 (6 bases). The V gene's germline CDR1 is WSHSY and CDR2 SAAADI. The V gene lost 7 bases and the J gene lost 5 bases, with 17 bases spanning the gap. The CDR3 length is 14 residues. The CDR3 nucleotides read TGCGCCAGCACTGGACAGACCTTTGGCGAGACCCAGTACTTC. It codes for CASTGQTFGETQYF.

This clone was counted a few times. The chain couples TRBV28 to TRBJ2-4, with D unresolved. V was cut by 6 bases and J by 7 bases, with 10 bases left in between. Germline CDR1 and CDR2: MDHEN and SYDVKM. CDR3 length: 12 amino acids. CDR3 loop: CASSLIGNIQYF. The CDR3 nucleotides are TGTGCCAGCAGCCTGATCGGGAACATTCAGTACTTC.

For the CDR3, the DNA is TGTGCCAGCAGCCACAGCTCTGGGAGGGCTGGCGGCGAGCAGTACTTC. Its protein is CASSHSSGRAGGEQYF. The chain links TRBV3-1 (or the pseudogene TRBV3-2) to TRBJ2-7; TRBD2 matches 7 bases. Germline CDR1 and CDR2: LGHDT and YNNKEL (reference sequence). The V gene end was trimmed by 3 bases and the J gene end by 6 bases; junction bases not matched to a gene: 14. The CDR3 runs 16 residues.

The CDR3 sequence: CASKMDREASNSNQPQHF. The CDR3, as DNA: TGTGCCAGTAAAATGGACAGGGAAGCGTCAAATAGCAATCAGCCCCAGCATTTT. This rearrangement joins TRBV19 to TRBJ1-5; TRBD1 agrees at 8 bases. The CDR3 extends over 18 amino acids. V shed 7 bases, J shed 0 bases, and the junction held 14 bases outside the gene matches. Germline loops: CDR1 LNHDA, CDR2 SQIVND (reference sequence).

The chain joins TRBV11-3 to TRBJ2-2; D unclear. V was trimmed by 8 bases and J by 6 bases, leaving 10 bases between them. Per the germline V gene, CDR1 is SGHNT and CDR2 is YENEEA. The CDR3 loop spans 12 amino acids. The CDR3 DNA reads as TGTGCCAGCGGGCTCGCCCCCGGGGAGCTGTTTTTT. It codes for CASGLAPGELFF.

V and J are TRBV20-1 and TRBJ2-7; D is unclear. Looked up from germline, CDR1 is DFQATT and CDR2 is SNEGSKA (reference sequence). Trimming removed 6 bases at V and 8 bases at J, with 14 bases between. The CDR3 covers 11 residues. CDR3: CSASDLFQQYF. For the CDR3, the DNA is TGCAGTGCCTCAGACTTGTTCCAGCAGTACTTC.

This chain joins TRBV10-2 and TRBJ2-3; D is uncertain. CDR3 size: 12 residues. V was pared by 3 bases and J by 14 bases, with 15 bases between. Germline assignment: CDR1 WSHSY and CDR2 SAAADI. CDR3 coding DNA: TGCGCCAGCAGTGAACGTGGTCAACAACCGTATTTT. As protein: CASSERGQQPYF.

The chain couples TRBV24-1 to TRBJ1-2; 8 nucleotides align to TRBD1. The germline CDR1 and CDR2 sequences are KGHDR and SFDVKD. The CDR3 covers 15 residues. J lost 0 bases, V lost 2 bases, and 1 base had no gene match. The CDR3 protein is CATSDSTGANYGYTF. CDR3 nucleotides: TGTGCCACCAGTGATTCGACAGGGGCTAACTATGGCTACACCTTC.

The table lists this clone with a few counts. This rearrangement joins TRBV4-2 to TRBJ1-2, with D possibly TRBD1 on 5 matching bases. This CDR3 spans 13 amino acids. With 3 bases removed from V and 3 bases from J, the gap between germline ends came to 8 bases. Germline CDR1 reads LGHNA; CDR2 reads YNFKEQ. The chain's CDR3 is CASSHGGDYGYTF. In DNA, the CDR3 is TGTGCCAGCAGCCACGGAGGGGACTATGGCTACACCTTC.

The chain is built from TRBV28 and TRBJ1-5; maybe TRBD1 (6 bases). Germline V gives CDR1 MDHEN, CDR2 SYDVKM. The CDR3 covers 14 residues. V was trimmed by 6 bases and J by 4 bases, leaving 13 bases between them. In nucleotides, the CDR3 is TGTGCCAGCAGCCCTCAGGGGCGAAATCAGCCCCAGCATTTT. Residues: CASSPQGRNQPQHF.